The clone carrying this T cell receptor beta chain was seen only once. The donors, healthy adults who were HIV-negative, had experienced no recent acute infections or vaccinations. The study ran the assay at deep level. Once extracted for a subset, genomic DNA was divided evenly among several immunoSEQ plates. Assay used: immunoSEQ multiplex PCR; TCRdb lists only in-frame clones, some missing. The sample carries about 2.4 million clones, approximately 90% recorded once. The source of the sample is a study of shared clonotypes between healthy human individuals. Sequenced: naive CD4+ T cells sorted from blood. Subset defined: CD45RA+ positively selected. This sequence was found in a man aged 18 to 30 in good health.

The CDR3 bases are TGTGCCAGCAGCTTCTCTGAGGGGGCTGTTAATCAGCCCCAGCATTTT. It specifies CASSFSEGAVNQPQHF. This chain links TRBV7-8 with TRBJ1-5, with TRBD1 matching 7 bases. V lost 3 bases and J lost 4; bases outside the gene matches: 9. Germline CDR1 SGHVS, CDR2 FQNEAQ. The CDR3 consists of 16 residues.